The 2 T cell receptor beta chains reported below all come from one sample, sequenced in a study of T cell repertoires in cytomegalovirus infection (dated 2019 in TCRdb). The data were produced on an Illumina HiSeq 1500. The raw public reads went through TCRdb reprocessing: fastp at Q25, MiXCR clone calling, in-frame beta chains kept. Records with the same CDR3 protein are collapsed into one entry carrying the most frequent genes and DNA. For this sample the table gives about 460,000 distinct CDR3 sequences, of which approximately 10% were detected only once. The ten largest make up roughly a tenth of the sample. Specimen: PBMCs. The source of these receptors is a human donor in good health (CMV status not recorded). Some clones in this sample may be carry-over from other donors' samples.

This clonotype was found many times. CDR3 amino acids: CASSPEVGSNQPQHF. The CDR3 region has the DNA TGTGCCAGCAGCCCTGAGGTGGGGAGCAATCAGCCCCAGCATTTT. The rearrangement uses TRBV7-6 and TRBJ1-5; no firm D call. CDR1 is SGHVS and CDR2 is FNYEAQ in the germline V gene. This CDR3 is built from 15 residues. V was trimmed by 5 bases and J by 1 base, leaving 12 bases between them.

This clonotype occurred a few times. This rearrangement joins TRBV9 to TRBJ2-2, with D possibly matching TRBD1 (6 bases). The germline V gene encodes CDR1 SGDLS and CDR2 YYNGEE. The ends were cut back, 1 base at V and 6 bases at J, with 19 bases in the middle. CDR3 length equals 17 residues. The CDR3 nucleotides are TGTGCCAGCAGCGTAAGTCAACAGGGAGAAGAAGCCGGGGAGCTGTTTTTT. It specifies CASSVSQQGEEAGELFF.